The T cell receptor beta chain under discussion was sequenced for a study of OX40 agonist ivuxolimab in advanced cancers. About the study: Ivuxolimab was delivered to patients intravenously every 2 weeks at doses spanning 0.01 to 10 mg/kg. Study-level findings and limits: Average numbers of expanded clones were greater in CD8+ T cells than in CD4+. At doses 0.1 to 3.0 mg/kg, CD4+ and CD8+ clones expanded.

V was clipped by 1 base and J by 7 bases; unmatched bases: 4. CDR1 is SGHAT and CDR2 is FQNNGV in the germline V gene. The CDR3 spans 15 residues. With regard to this clone: Antigen specificity is unknown.

Clones were sequenced by immunoSEQ multiplex PCR, and TCRdb holds only the in-frame ones, with some missing. The sample lists about 150,000 clones, about 92% seen once, with roughly 1% in the top ten. The sample consisted of CD4+ or CD8+ T cells sorted from blood, taken in a trial of the OX40 agonist ivuxolimab. The sequence was obtained from an adult with an advanced solid tumor such as melanoma, head and neck, liver or kidney cancer. The chain has TRBV11-2 and TRBJ2-2; 9 bases match TRBD2. The CDR3 loop is CASSLGTSALGELFF. The CDR3 DNA sequence: TGTGCCAGCAGCTTAGGGACTAGCGCCCTCGGGGAGCTGTTTTTT.